This T cell receptor beta chain was recorded in a study of CD8+CD57+ T cells in acquired aplastic anemia. Notes on the study in general: A significant difference in CD8+ Simpson's diversity between patients and controls was not found.

Using genomic DNA as the template, TCR beta VDJ and CDR3 profiling was carried out. TCRdb re-called the reads with MiXCR, one entry per CDR3 protein. The sample has 160,000 or so distinct CDR3 sequences, about 45% seen once; the top ten hold more than 0.85%. This CDR3 spans 15 amino acids. V was clipped by 4 bases and J by 3 bases; unmatched bases: 8. Germline V gene lookup returns CDR1 DFQATT and CDR2 SNEGSKA (reference sequence). This clonotype was recorded many times. Its cognate antigen is unknown. CD8+CD57+ cell expansion, shown by flow cytometry, had occurred in the patients selected for sequencing.

This chain uses TRBV20-1 with TRBJ2-7; 11 positions agree with TRBD2. This sequence was found in a human donor with aplastic anemia. Sequenced input: sorted CD4+, CD8+, or CD8+CD57+ T cells (not recorded which) from PBMCs. The CDR3 reads CSAIRLAGGNYEQYF. The CDR3 DNA sequence: TGCAGTGCTATTAGGCTAGCGGGGGGCAACTACGAGCAGTACTTC.